Listed below are T cell receptor beta chains from one sample, sequenced in a study of shared clonotypes between healthy human individuals. Here immunoSEQ multiplex PCR was the method, and the copy in TCRdb shows in-frame clones only, minus some. Of 1.5 million to 2.5 million clones in the sample, roughly 94% were seen once. Sequenced: naive CD8+ T cells sorted from blood. The receptors were sampled from a man aged 18 to 30 in good health. Each CDR3 is given with its conserved first and last residue. The D gene is left open where the match is weak. Not all rows give a size; the values are once, few, many and, for expanded clones, a class.

d_gene	v_gene	abundance	j_gene	CDR3aa	CDR3nt
-	TRBV5-1	once	TRBJ1-2	CASSLDGLDGYTF	TGCGCCAGCAGCTTGGATGGGTTAGATGGCTACACCTTC
-	TRBV7-9	-	TRBJ2-7	CASSKDSDWQYF	TGTGCCAGCAGCAAAGACAGTGACTGGCAGTACTTC
-	TRBV19	-	TRBJ1-2	CASSRDRYGYTF	TGTGCCAGTAGTAGGGACCGTTATGGCTACACCTTC
TRBD1	TRBV11-2	few	TRBJ1-1	CASSFYRGTEAFF	TGTGCCAGCAGCTTCTACAGGGGCACTGAAGCTTTCTTT
TRBD1	TRBV7-9	-	TRBJ2-7	CASSLGTGYSEQYF	TGTGCCAGCAGCTTAGGGACAGGGTATTCCGAGCAGTACTTC
-	TRBV2	-	TRBJ1-6	CASLSPGTAYNSPLHF	TGTGCCAGCCTCTCCCCGGGCACAGCGTATAATTCACCCCTCCACTTT
-	TRBV4-1	-	TRBJ1-1	CASSRSQGNTEAFF	TGCGCCAGCAGCCGATCACAGGGGAACACTGAAGCTTTCTTT
-	TRBV6-5	-	TRBJ2-7	CASSAFFDSYEQYF	TGTGCCAGCAGTGCCTTCTTTGATTCCTACGAGCAGTACTTC
TRBD2	TRBV11-2	-	TRBJ2-5	CASSAGAGEGETQYF	TGTGCCAGCAGCGCCGGTGCGGGAGAGGGTGAGACCCAGTACTTC
TRBD2	TRBV7-6	-	TRBJ2-2	CASSLSTSGSITDGELFF	TGTGCCAGCAGCTTATCTACTAGCGGGAGTATAACAGACGGGGAGCTGTTTTTT
TRBD2	TRBV9	once	TRBJ2-7	CASSVEAGDPYEQYF	TGTGCCAGCAGCGTAGAGGCGGGAGATCCCTACGAGCAGTACTTC
TRBD1	TRBV5-1	-	TRBJ1-2	CASSLDRGLEGYTF	TGCGCCAGCAGCTTGGACAGGGGGCTGGAAGGCTACACCTTC
-	TRBV7-9	-	TRBJ2-1	CASTSTRDSYNEQFF	TGTGCCAGCACTTCGACCAGGGACTCCTACAATGAGCAGTTCTTC
-	TRBV5-1	-	TRBJ2-5	CASRARGQETQYF	TGCGCCAGCAGGGCCAGGGGCCAAGAGACCCAGTACTTC
-	TRBV9	-	TRBJ2-2	CASTMFWEPTNTGELFF	TGTGCCAGCACTATGTTTTGGGAACCGACGAACACCGGGGAGCTGTTTTTT
TRBD2	TRBV7-9	-	TRBJ2-4	CASSQTGLAGGNIQYF	TGTGCCAGCAGCCAAACGGGACTAGCGGGGGGAAACATTCAGTACTTC
-	TRBV27	-	TRBJ1-4	CASRTGGGNEKLFF	TGTGCCAGCAGGACCGGGGGAGGGAATGAAAAACTGTTTTTT
-	TRBV27	-	TRBJ2-3	CASSDRLQDTQYF	TGTGCCAGCAGTGACCGACTACAAGATACGCAGTATTTT
-	TRBV28	-	TRBJ2-7	CASSSPDRSSYEQYF	TGTGCCAGCAGTTCACCAGACAGGAGCTCCTACGAGCAGTACTTC
-	TRBV12-5	-	TRBJ1-3	CASGLAVSGNTIYF	TGTGCTAGTGGTTTGGCGGTCTCTGGAAACACCATATATTTT
TRBD2	TRBV10-1	-	TRBJ2-1	CASSESEDAGGPFNEQFF	TGCGCCAGCAGTGAGTCGGAGGACGCGGGAGGGCCCTTCAATGAGCAGTTCTTC
-	TRBV7-2	few	TRBJ1-6	CASSLGSGSTSPLHF	TGTGCCAGCAGCTTAGGCTCAGGGAGTACTTCACCCCTCCACTTT
TRBD1	TRBV5-1	-	TRBJ2-7	CASSTLPGTGILYEQYF	TGCGCCAGCAGCACCTTACCCGGGACAGGGATTCTCTACGAGCAGTACTTC
-	TRBV6-1	-	TRBJ1-5	CASSEGRGPYSNQPQHF	TGTGCCAGCAGTGAGGGTAGGGGCCCCTATAGCAATCAGCCCCAGCATTTT
TRBD1	TRBV10-1	-	TRBJ1-1	CASSETGGGTEAFF	TGCGCCAGCAGTGAGACAGGGGGGGGGACTGAAGCTTTCTTT
-	TRBV4-1	-	TRBJ2-7	CASSRGPGDYEQYF	TGCGCCAGCAGCCGAGGACCCGGCGACTACGAGCAGTACTTC
-	TRBV14	-	TRBJ1-2	CASSQKTDYGYTF	TGTGCCAGCAGCCAGAAGACAGATTATGGCTACACCTTC